This paragraph reports one T cell receptor (beta chain). There is no known antigen for this receptor. Base qualities are missing; no much larger clone stands one base away. This sample was included in a study of a mutant IDH1 vaccine in newly diagnosed glioma (dated by TCRdb to the early 2020s). About the study as a whole: Across visits V03 through V10, patients got a total of eight vaccinations, given in weeks 1, 3, 5, 7, 11, 15, 19 and 23. Peripheral blood was drawn at six visits: V03 (baseline), V05, V07, V10, V12 and V13. Vaccination started 4-6 weeks after radiotherapy alone, or was given together with temozolomide cycles in the groups whose treatment included chemotherapy. Of the approximately 29 treated patients, 62.5% were male and roughly 40% were female, and a mean age of roughly 37 years was recorded. Prior to enrollment, patients had been given standard therapy consisting of radiotherapy alone, temozolomide alone, or radiochemotherapy with temozolomide, with the combination given to most patients. For exploratory analyses, fewer than 30 treated patients had longitudinal TCRB deep sequencing done wherever samples were available. Study-wide findings and limitations: Changes in the top peripheral T cell clonotypes picked up by TCRB sequencing did not appear to be linked to pseudoprogression. Vaccine-induced immune responses across multiple MHC alleles were detected in around 92% of patients. According to the authors, sample limitations meant that analyses of patient blood samples could not be reproduced. PBMC samples for TCRB deep sequencing were selected based on availability.

The CDR3 runs 15 amino acids, cysteine and phenylalanine included. The CDR3 DNA has 45 bases and is translated from base 1. The germline V gene sets CDR1 to SGHAT and CDR2 to FQNNGV. After removal of 7 bases from V and 5 bases from J, the junction retains 9 bases not matched to a gene. In the paper's terms, the time point label means: week 5, during vaccination. A 20-mer mutant IDH1 peptide at 300 micrograms in Montanide made up each vaccine dose, which was injected subcutaneously together with topical imiquimod. Newly diagnosed WHO grade 3 or 4 IDH1-mutant astrocytomas showing loss of nuclear ATRX were present in the donors. The samples were drawn from NOA16, a multicentre, single-arm, open-label phase I trial in Germany that tested a mutant IDH1 peptide vaccine in humans for the first time. Genomic DNA for TCRB sequencing was isolated from EDTA blood with the DNeasy Blood and Tissue Kit. The protocol used for the library was the immunoSEQ multiplex PCR assay. Rearranged TCR beta chain sequences were amplified with the hsTCRB Kit following the manufacturer's protocol. Sequencing of TCRB libraries was carried out on an Illumina MiSeq. Per the original workflow: Demultiplexing, trimming and gene mapping were performed with the kit vendor's proprietary platform. What TCRdb holds here is the immuneACCESS table cut down to in-frame rearrangements. Part of the clones is not present; checked against another copy, under half of the missing clones reflect an unresolved V gene, and the others are unexplained. For V, J and clone size, that table is used; D and trimming come from the DNA. The sample table shows 30,000 to 40,000 clones, and about three fifths are seen once. Approximately 10% of the sample rests with the top ten.

This TCR was sampled from a woman under 30 with glioma. The sequencing used PBMCs, collected from a glioma patient whose treatment included an IDH1 peptide vaccine. The rearranged chain carries TRBV11-2 and TRBJ2-5; the junction holds 11 bases that match TRBD2. The CDR3 loop reads CASTLTSGTWETQYF. The nucleotide sequence is TGTGCCAGCACCTTGACTAGCGGGACTTGGGAGACCCAGTACTTC. Beyond the CDR3, the reference TRBV11-2 and TRBJ2-5 genes provide the residues; the full variable domain reads: EAGVAQSPRYKIIEKRQSVAFWCNPISGHATLYWYQQILGQGPKLLIQFQNNGVVDDSQLPKDRFSAERLKGVDSTLKIQPAKLEDSAVYLCASTLTSGTWETQYFGPGTRLLVL.